What follows is one TCR beta chain and its context. Its cognate antigen is unknown. The source of the sample is a study of post-analysis software for immune sequencing data. Study-level points and caveats: Several TRBV segments were more frequent in patients than controls; TRBV5-6, TRBV5-1 and TRBV20-1 belonged to this group.

CDR1 is GTSNPN, CDR2 SVGIG, per germline (reference sequence). CDR3 length: 11 residues. V shed 0 bases and J shed 11 bases, with 10 bases lying between them. Tagging with unique molecular identifiers was a feature of the TCR beta cDNA libraries. TCRdb processed the PCR reads anew with MiXCR; each CDR3 protein has one entry. The repertoire holds approximately 400,000 distinct CDR3 sequences, roughly 38% seen once, with 13% in the top ten. The TCR sequence derives from a girl between 10 and 17 years old with multiple sclerosis. The chain employs TRBV30 and TRBJ2-5; D not resolved. Sample: blood. The CDR3 DNA follows: TGTGCCTGGAGTGTACCCACAGAGCAGTACTTC. Translating it yields CAWSVPTEQYF.